Here is one T cell receptor beta chain with its context. What it recognizes is unknown. The sample comes from a study of cytomegalovirus exposure and HLA in healthy donors. Regarding the study as a whole: Specificity of three CMV-associated chains for CMV antigens was verified in vitro.

Measured with immunoSEQ multiplex PCR; TCRdb has only the in-frame clones, and not every one. The table has under 150,000 clones, around 88% seen once. The CDR3 consists of 13 residues. V trimming: 4 bases; J trimming: 8 bases; junction bases outside the gene matches: 8. CDR1 is SGHNT and CDR2 is YYREEE in the germline V gene (reference sequence). The chain couples TRBV5-4 to TRBJ1-1; TRBD1 matches at 7 bases. The sequencing input was PBMCs. This receptor was obtained from a woman aged 18-29 years in good health and CMV-seropositive. CDR3 bases: TGTGCCAGCAGCAGTGGGACAGCTCCAGAAGCTTTCTTT. It encodes CASSSGTAPEAFF.